This T cell receptor beta chain came from a study of OX40 agonist ivuxolimab in advanced cancers. Study background: A diagnosis of hepatocellular carcinoma, melanoma, renal cell or head and neck cancer was present in dose-escalation patients.

Study findings and constraints: Some of the lowest clonal expansion was seen in partial responders at 0.1-3.0 mg/kg.

CDR3 length equals 14 residues. The ends were cut back, 6 bases at V and 7 bases at J, with 18 bases in the middle. Germline V gene lookup returns CDR1 MDHEN and CDR2 SYDVKM. Sequenced by immunoSEQ multiplex PCR; TCRdb stores in-frame clones only, minus some. The table includes roughly 71,000 clones, around 83% detected once. With regard to this clone: Its specificity is not known.

The gene calls are TRBV28 and TRBJ2-5, with D tentatively TRBD1 or TRBD2 (7 bases each). The sample here was CD4+ or CD8+ T cells sorted from blood, taken in a trial of the OX40 agonist ivuxolimab. The origin of this receptor is an adult with an advanced solid tumor such as melanoma, head and neck, liver or kidney cancer. The CDR3 nucleotides read TGTGCCAGCAGATGGACTAGACGACAGGGGACCCAGTACTTC. The encoded protein is CASRWTRRQGTQYF.